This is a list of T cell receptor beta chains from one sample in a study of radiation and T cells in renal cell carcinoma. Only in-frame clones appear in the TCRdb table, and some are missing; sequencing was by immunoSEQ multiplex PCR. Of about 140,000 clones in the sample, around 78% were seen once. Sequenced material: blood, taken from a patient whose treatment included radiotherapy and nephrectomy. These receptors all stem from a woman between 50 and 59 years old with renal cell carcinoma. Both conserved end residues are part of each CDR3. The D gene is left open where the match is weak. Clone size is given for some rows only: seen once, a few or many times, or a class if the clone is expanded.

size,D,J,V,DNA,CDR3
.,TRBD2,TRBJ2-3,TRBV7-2,TGTGCCAGCAGCTATGGGACTAGCGGGAGGGATACGCAGTATTTT,CASSYGTSGRDTQYF
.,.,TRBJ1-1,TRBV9,TGTGCCAGCAGCCCCGAAGGGGAGAACACTGAAGCTTTCTTT,CASSPEGENTEAFF
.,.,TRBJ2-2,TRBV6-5,TGTGCCAGCAGTTACTCGCCGAACACCGGGGAGCTGTTTTTT,CASSYSPNTGELFF
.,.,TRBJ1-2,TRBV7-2,TGTGCCAGCAGCTCCTCTATATATGGCTACACCTTC,CASSSSIYGYTF
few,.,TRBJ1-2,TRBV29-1,TGCAGCGTTGTGAGGACGGCTAACTATGGCTACACCTTC,CSVVRTANYGYTF
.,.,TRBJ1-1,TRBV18,TGTGCCAGCTCACTACGGAACACTGAAGCTTTCTTT,CASSLRNTEAFF
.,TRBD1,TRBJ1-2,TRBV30,TGTGCCTGGAGCGGACGGACAGGGTGGGTTGGCTACACCTTC,CAWSGRTGWVGYTF
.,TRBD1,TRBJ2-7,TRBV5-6,TGTGCCAGCAGCTTAGGGACAGGGGCCGAGCAGTACTTC,CASSLGTGAEQYF
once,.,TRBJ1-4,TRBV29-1,TGCAGCGTAAAACAGGGAGGTGAGGAAAAACTGTTTTTT,CSVKQGGEEKLFF
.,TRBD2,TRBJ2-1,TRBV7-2,TGTGCCAGCAGCCGGACTAGCGGAGACAATGAGCAGTTCTTC,CASSRTSGDNEQFF
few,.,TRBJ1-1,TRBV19,TGTGCCAGTATCCTAACGACTGAAGCTTTCTTT,CASILTTEAFF
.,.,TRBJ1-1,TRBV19,TGTGCCAGTAGTATAGCCGGCGGGACTCCGGCTTTCTTT,CASSIAGGTPAFF
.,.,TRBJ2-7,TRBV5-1,TGCGCCAGCAGCTCGCCAGGGGCCGAGCAGTACTTC,CASSSPGAEQYF
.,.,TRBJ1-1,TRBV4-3,TGCGCCAGCAGCCTAGAACTTGAAATGAACACTGAAGCTTTCTTT,CASSLELEMNTEAFF
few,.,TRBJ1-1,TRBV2,TGTGCCAGCATGGAACTACAAAACACTGAAGCTTTCTTT,CASMELQNTEAFF
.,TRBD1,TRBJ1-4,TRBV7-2,TGTGCCAGCAGCCCCGAACTGGCAGGGGGCCGTGAAAAACTGTTTTTT,CASSPELAGGREKLFF
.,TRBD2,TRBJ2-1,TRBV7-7,TGTGCCAGCAGCCCGCAGCGGGGGGGCTATAATGAGCAGTTCTTC,CASSPQRGGYNEQFF
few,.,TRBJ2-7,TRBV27,TGTGCCAGCGCCAGACAGGTACCCTACGAGCAGTACTTC,CASARQVPYEQYF
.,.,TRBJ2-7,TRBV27,TGTGCCAGCAGTTTAATCGATAGTGGACAGACGTACGAGCAGTACTTC,CASSLIDSGQTYEQYF
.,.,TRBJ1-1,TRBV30,TGTGCCTGGAGTGTAACAGCGTATCACACTGAAGCTTTCTTT,CAWSVTAYHTEAFF
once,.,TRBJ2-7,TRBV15,TGTGCCACCTCGATATACGGGTCCGAGCAGTACTTC,CATSIYGSEQYF
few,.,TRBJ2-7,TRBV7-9,TGTGCCAGCAGCCCCGGCGGAGGGGGACCCTACGAGCAGTACTTC,CASSPGGGGPYEQYF
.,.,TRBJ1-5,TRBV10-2,TGCGCCACGAGACAGAGCCTTTATAGCAATCAGCCCCAGCATTTT,CATRQSLYSNQPQHF
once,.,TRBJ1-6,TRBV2,TGTGCCAGCAATGCACTTAATTCACCCCTCCACTTT,CASNALNSPLHF
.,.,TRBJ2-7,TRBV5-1,TGCGCCAGCAGCTTGCAAGGGGGCGGGAGCTACGAGCAGTACTTC,CASSLQGGGSYEQYF
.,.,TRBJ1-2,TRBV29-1,TGCAGCGTTCCCGAAGGGTACGGCTACACCTTC,CSVPEGYGYTF
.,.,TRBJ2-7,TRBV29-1,TGCAGCGCCGTCACTACCCCAGGGCCCGAGCAGTACTTC,CSAVTTPGPEQYF
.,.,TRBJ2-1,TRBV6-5,TGTGCCAGCAGTTACGCCGGGGGAGGCCCCAATGAGCAGTTCTTC,CASSYAGGGPNEQFF
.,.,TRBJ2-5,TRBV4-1,TGCGCCAGCAGCCAAGATCCGGCAAGTCAAGAGACCCAGTACTTC,CASSQDPASQETQYF
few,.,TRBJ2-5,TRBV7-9,TGTGCCACTGGGGGCCAAGAGACCCAGTACTTC,CATGGQETQYF
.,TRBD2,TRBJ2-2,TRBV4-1,TGCGCCAGCAGCCAGGGAATCGGACTAGAGGGCCCCGGGGAGCTGTTTTTT,CASSQGIGLEGPGELFF
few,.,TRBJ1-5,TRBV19,TGTGCCAGTAGGACGGACAGATATAGCAATCAGCCCCAGCATTTT,CASRTDRYSNQPQHF
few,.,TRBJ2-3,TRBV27,TGTGCCAGCAGCCTCGAGGGGAGCACAGATACGCAGTATTTT,CASSLEGSTDTQYF
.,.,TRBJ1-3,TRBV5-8,TGTGCCAGCAGCTTGCCCGCGGCAACTGGAAACACCATATATTTT,CASSLPAATGNTIYF
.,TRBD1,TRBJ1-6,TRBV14,TGTGCCAGCAGCCAAATAGACAGGGACAATTCACCCCTCCACTTT,CASSQIDRDNSPLHF
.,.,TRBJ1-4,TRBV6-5,TGTGCCAGCAGTTACTCGGGAGGGAATGAAAAACTGTTTTTT,CASSYSGGNEKLFF
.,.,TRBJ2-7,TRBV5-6,TGTGCCAGCAGCTTGGGAGGGGTCCTCTACGAGCAGTACTTC,CASSLGGVLYEQYF
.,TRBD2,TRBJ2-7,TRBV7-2,TGTGCCAGCAGCTTAACTAGCGGGAGGGAATCCTACGAGCAGTACTTC,CASSLTSGRESYEQYF
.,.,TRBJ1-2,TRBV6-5,TGTGCCAGCAGTTACACGAAGGGGTCCCCGGGCTACACCTTC,CASSYTKGSPGYTF
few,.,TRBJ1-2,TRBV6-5,TGTGCCAGCAGTTACTCTTCGATTGGTGGCTACACCTTC,CASSYSSIGGYTF